These 29 T cell receptor beta chains were sequenced from one sample in a study of early T cells in non-severe SARS-CoV-2 infection. TCRdb re-derived calls from the 5' RACE reads in MiXCR, one entry per CDR3 protein. The top ten hold 3.5% to 5% of the sample, which has 98,000 or so distinct CDR3 sequences, less than 15% seen once. The input for sequencing was whole blood, taken at baseline. These receptors all stem from an adult who was a healthcare worker with PCR-confirmed SARS-CoV-2 infection or an uninfected control (not recorded which).

This clonotype was picked up many times. The chain employs TRBV20-1 and TRBJ2-1; D is ambiguous. Trimming pared 5 bases from V and 7 bases from J, leaving 12 bases between. Germline V lookup: CDR1 DFQATT, CDR2 SNEGSKA (reference sequence). This CDR3 has 12 residues. This CDR3 is CSASFSGNEQFF. In nucleotides, the CDR3 is TGCAGTGCTTCTTTCTCCGGGAATGAGCAGTTCTTC.

The chain joins TRBV2 to TRBJ2-7, with unresolved D. In germline, CDR1 is SNHLY, CDR2 FYNNEI. The CDR3 spans 12 residues. Trimming took off 3 bases at V and 2 bases at J, with 5 bases between the two ends. This chain's CDR3 is CASSDGPYEQYF. The CDR3 nucleotides are TGTGCCAGCAGTGATGGTCCCTACGAGCAGTACTTC.

This clonotype was found many times. The chain couples TRBV6-5 to TRBJ1-1; no definite D call. The germline CDR1 and CDR2 sequences are MNHEY and SVGAGI. With 5 bases removed from V and 3 bases from J, the gap between germline ends came to 22 bases. The CDR3 runs to 17 residues. As DNA, the CDR3 is TGTGCCAGCAGTAGGACCTCCGGAAGAGGTTTCCACACTGAAGCTTTCTTT. This encodes CASSRTSGRGFHTEAFF.

This clonotype was detected a few times. The genes are TRBV27 and TRBJ2-7, with D hard to call. Germline assignment: CDR1 MNHEY and CDR2 SMNVEV (reference sequence). The CDR3 covers 14 residues. V was cut by 5 bases and J by 3 bases, with 14 bases left in between. The chain's CDR3 is CASSPTTVVYEQYF. CDR3 DNA: TGTGCCAGCAGTCCTACGACCGTCGTCTACGAGCAGTACTTC.

The gene calls are TRBV10-3 and TRBJ2-5, with a tentative D call TRBD2 (5 bases). CDR1 ENHRY and CDR2 SYGVKD come from the germline V gene. The length of the CDR3 is 15 residues. Trimming shortened V by 0 bases and J by 2 bases, and 10 bases separated the two germline ends. The CDR3 protein is CAISESTGIQETQYF. In nucleotides, the CDR3 is TGTGCCATCAGTGAGTCGACGGGGATTCAAGAGACCCAGTACTTC.

The gene calls are TRBV27 and TRBJ1-1; TRBD1 is a possible D gene (5 bases). Germline V gene lookup returns CDR1 MNHEY and CDR2 SMNVEV (reference sequence). Trimming removed 3 bases at V and 4 bases at J, with 9 bases between. The CDR3 spans 13 residues. CDR3 sequence (DNA): TGTGCCAGCAGTTTTGCAGGGCCCACTGAAGCTTTCTTT. Its translation: CASSFAGPTEAFF.

This clonotype has more than one count but fewer than ten. The chain has TRBV18 and TRBJ2-3; D unclear. The V gene's germline CDR1 is KGHSH and CDR2 LQKENI. There are 16 residues in the CDR3. With 3 bases removed from V and 2 bases from J, the gap between germline ends came to 15 bases. CDR3 DNA sequence: TGTGCCAGCTCACCGTTGATATCCGGATACACAGATACGCAGTATTTT. Translating it yields CASSPLISGYTDTQYF.

The gene calls are TRBV11-2 and TRBJ2-7; D might be TRBD2 (6 bases). Germline CDR1 and CDR2: SGHAT and FQNNGV. The CDR3 runs to 14 residues. V dropped 5 bases and J dropped 4 bases, with 15 bases sitting between them. The CDR3 here is CASSTGPDYYEQYF. CDR3 sequence (DNA): TGTGCCAGCAGCACCGGACCGGACTATTACGAGCAGTACTTC.

This clonotype was picked up a small number of times. This chain links TRBV2 with TRBJ1-4; tentative D call: TRBD1 (5 bases). This CDR3 contains 15 residues. Trimming removed 1 base at V and 3 bases at J, with 9 bases between. The germline CDR1 and CDR2 sequences are SNHLY and FYNNEI. The CDR3 bases are TGTGCCAGCAGTGAAGGGATGGGGCCTAATGAAAAACTGTTTTTT. Translating gives CASSEGMGPNEKLFF.

The sample holds a few counts of this clonotype. The chain employs TRBV19 and TRBJ2-3, with 16 nucleotides matching TRBD2. The germline V gene has CDR1 LNHDA and CDR2 SQIVND (reference sequence). The CDR3 runs to 17 residues. The trim removed 9 bases at V and 5 bases at J, leaving 11 bases unmatched. The DNA for the CDR3 is TGTGCCAGCGGGACTAGCGGGAGGGCCATGGTAATAGATACGCAGTATTTT. Protein: CASGTSGRAMVIDTQYF.

This clonotype was detected a few times. CDR3 sequence (DNA): TGTGCCAGCAGTCATGACAGACACGAGCAGTACTTC. Its translation: CASSHDRHEQYF. The chain links TRBV11-2 to TRBJ2-7, with a tentative D call TRBD1 (5 bases). CDR3 length: 12 residues. V lost 6 bases to trimming and J lost 5 bases, with 11 bases between them. The germline gives CDR1 SGHAT, CDR2 FQNNGV.

The chain links TRBV9 to TRBJ2-1, with 13 nucleotides matching TRBD2. V lost 4 bases, J lost 10 bases, and 8 bases stayed unmatched. Germline CDR1 is SGDLS and CDR2 is YYNGEE. The CDR3 is made up of 15 amino acids. The CDR3: CASSPTSGGAGEQFF. As DNA, the CDR3 is TGTGCCAGCAGCCCCACTAGCGGGGGGGCTGGGGAGCAGTTCTTC. Full variable domain (remainder filled in from reference TRBV9 and TRBJ2-1): DSGVTQTPKHLITATGQRVTLRCSPRSGDLSVYWYQQSLDQGLQFLIQYYNGEERAKGNILERFSAQQFPDLHSELNLSSLELGDSALYFCASSPTSGGAGEQFFGPGTRLTVL.

In this sample, this clonotype turned up many times. CDR3: CAISSTGDSNQPQHF. The CDR3 DNA reads TGTGCCATCAGTTCAACAGGGGATAGCAATCAGCCCCAGCATTTT. The genes are TRBV10-3 and TRBJ1-5; 7 nucleotides agree with TRBD1. The CDR3 runs to 15 residues. The germline CDR1 and CDR2 sequences are ENHRY and SYGVKD. J gave up 0 bases and V 5 bases, and 4 bases lay outside the gene matches.

This clonotype has more than one count but fewer than ten. The gene calls are TRBV24-1 and TRBJ2-1; 9 bases line up with TRBD1. J gave up 7 bases and V 7 bases, and 7 bases lay outside the gene matches. The CDR3 has 14 amino acids. Per germline, CDR1 KGHDR and CDR2 SFDVKD. For the CDR3, the DNA is TGTGCCACCAGCCGGACAGGGGCGCTAAATGAGCAGTTCTTC. Translated: CATSRTGALNEQFF.

This chain connects TRBV12-3 or TRBV12-4 to TRBJ2-1, with TRBD2 identical over 13 bases. V was pared by 5 bases and J by 6 bases, with 10 bases of the junction left unmatched. This CDR3 is 17 amino acids long. The CDR3 coding sequence is TGTGCCAGCAGTCCCCCGGGACTAGCGGGAAGTCTCAATGAGCAGTTCTTC. It is translated as CASSPPGLAGSLNEQFF.

The table lists this clonotype with a few counts. This chain connects TRBV15 to TRBJ1-1; the D is unclear. The CDR3 totals 11 residues. The germline gives CDR1 LNHNV, CDR2 YYDKDF (reference sequence). V dropped 6 bases and J dropped 0 bases, with 2 bases sitting between them. The CDR3, as DNA: TGTGCCACCAGGTTGAACACTGAAGCTTTCTTT. Protein: CATRLNTEAFF.

The V and J genes are TRBV29-1 and TRBJ2-3; tentative D call: TRBD2 (5 bases). Trimming took off 5 bases at V and 2 bases at J, with 11 bases between the two ends. Germline V CDR1 and CDR2: SQVTM, ANQGSEA. The CDR3 runs 13 residues. CDR3 loop: CSVQGGFTDTQYF. The CDR3 region has the DNA TGCAGCGTTCAAGGAGGTTTCACAGATACGCAGTATTTT.

This clonotype turned up a few times. The chain employs TRBV30 and TRBJ2-7; tentatively, D is TRBD1 (6 bases). The CDR3 runs 14 residues. Germline CDR1 and CDR2: GTSNPN and SVGIG (reference sequence). The V and J ends lost 5 bases and 2 bases respectively, with 16 bases between them. CDR3 nucleotide sequence: TGTGCCTGGTTGCTCACAGGGTCAACCTACGAGCAGTACTTC. This sequence encodes CAWLLTGSTYEQYF.

The chain couples TRBV30 to TRBJ2-2, with D perhaps matching TRBD2 (5 bases). Looked up from germline, CDR1 is GTSNPN and CDR2 is SVGIG (reference sequence). Trimming pared 2 bases from V and 4 bases from J, leaving 17 bases between. This CDR3 is 16 amino acids long. The CDR3 loop reads CAWSPLRGLGTGELFF. CDR3 nucleotides: TGTGCCTGGAGTCCCCTGCGAGGGCTTGGCACCGGGGAGCTGTTTTTT. Complete variable domain (other parts from reference TRBV30 and TRBJ2-2): SQTIHQWPATLVQPVGSPLSLECTVEGTSNPNLYWYRQAAGRGLQLLFYSVGIGQISSEVPQNLSASRPQDRQFILSSKKLLLSDSGFYLCAWSPLRGLGTGELFFGEGSRLTVL.

The chain joins TRBV7-6 to TRBJ1-1; no clear D gene. The CDR3 totals 13 residues. V lost 5 bases and J lost 1, with 8 bases in between. CDR1 SGHVS and CDR2 FNYEAQ come from the germline V gene. CDR3 sequence: CASSPYANTEAFF. CDR3 bases: TGTGCCAGCAGCCCCTACGCGAACACTGAAGCTTTCTTT.

This clonotype was counted between two and nine times. CDR3: CASSSGTTQETQYF. The DNA for the CDR3 is TGTGCCAGCAGCTCCGGGACAACACAAGAGACCCAGTACTTC. The V and J genes are TRBV28 and TRBJ2-5, with D tentatively TRBD1 (6 bases). V was pared by 6 bases and J by 2 bases, with 13 bases between. The CDR3 has 14 amino acids. The germline V gene encodes CDR1 MDHEN and CDR2 SYDVKM.

In this sample, this clonotype turned up a few times. This chain connects TRBV7-3 to TRBJ1-5; unclear D gene. The CDR3 loop spans 16 amino acids. Germline CDR1 is SGHTA and CDR2 is FQGTGA. Trimming left V 2 bases short and J 2 bases short, with 13 bases between. The CDR3 DNA follows: TGTGCCAGCAGCTTATCGGCTTGCGGGGGCAATCAGCCCCAGCATTTT. The encoded protein is CASSLSACGGNQPQHF.

This clonotype was counted at least ten times. The CDR3 here is CAWSPTPNQPQHF. In DNA form, the CDR3 reads TGTGCCTGGAGCCCAACCCCAAATCAGCCCCAGCATTTT. The V call is TRBV30, the J call TRBJ1-5; D unclear. CDR3 size: 13 residues. Trimming cost V 3 bases and J 4 bases, with 10 bases left between them. CDR1 is GTSNPN, CDR2 SVGIG, per germline (reference sequence).

CDR3 protein: CASTLVLTASGNTIYF. CDR3 sequence (DNA): TGTGCCAGCACGTTAGTCCTAACAGCCTCTGGAAACACCATATATTTT. The V call is TRBV12-3 or TRBV12-4, the J call TRBJ1-3; D uncertain. V shed 7 bases and J shed 0 bases, with 16 bases lying between them. The CDR3 sequence is 16 residues long.

The sample holds a few counts of this clonotype. The chain recombines TRBV28 with TRBJ2-4; 12 bases align to TRBD2. V shed 4 bases and J 9 bases; nucleotides not matched to a gene: 16. This CDR3 is 18 amino acids long. Germline CDR1 and CDR2: MDHEN and SYDVKM. The CDR3 region has the DNA TGTGCCAGCAGTTCCCCACAGGCACTAGCGGGGGGCTATGCCATTCAGTACTTC. It encodes CASSSPQALAGGYAIQYF.

This rearrangement joins TRBV10-1 to TRBJ2-3, with TRBD2 matching 10 bases. The CDR3 runs 15 residues. V lost 5 bases to trimming and J lost 2 bases; unmatched junction nucleotides: 4. Per the germline V gene, CDR1 is WNHNN and CDR2 is SYGVQD (reference sequence). CDR3 sequence: CASSTSGDTTDTQYF. CDR3 nucleotides: TGCGCCAGCAGTACTAGCGGGGACACCACAGATACGCAGTATTTT.

The sample holds a few counts of this clonotype. The chain combines TRBV5-5 with TRBJ2-7; 7 bases fit TRBD1. Germline V gene lookup returns CDR1 SGHKS and CDR2 YYEKEE (reference sequence). The CDR3 runs to 14 residues. Trimming took 2 bases from V and 6 from J; bases not matched to a gene: 8. CDR3 residues: CASSLRGQLPEQYF. The CDR3, as DNA: TGTGCCAGCAGCTTAAGGGGACAGTTACCCGAGCAGTACTTC.

The rearrangement links TRBV5-4 to TRBJ1-1; D is unresolved. In germline, CDR1 is SGHNT, CDR2 YYREEE (reference sequence). The CDR3 length is 13 residues. Trimming removed 3 bases from V and 1 base from J, with 7 bases in between. DNA for the CDR3: TGTGCCAGCAGCTCTCAAGGGAACACTGAAGCTTTCTTT. This sequence encodes CASSSQGNTEAFF. Complete variable domain (other parts from reference TRBV5-4 and TRBJ1-1): ETGVTQSPTHLIKTRGQQVTLRCSSQSGHNTVSWYQQALGQGPQFIFQYYREEENGRGNFPPRFSGLQFPNYSSELNVNALELDDSALYLCASSSQGNTEAFFGQGTRLTVV.

This clonotype was counted many times. The chain carries TRBV7-9 and TRBJ1-6, with a tentative D call TRBD1 (5 bases). V lost 1 base and J lost 8, with 12 bases in between. CDR1 and CDR2 (germline): SEHNR, FQNEAQ (reference sequence). The CDR3 has 15 residues. For the CDR3, the DNA is TGTGCCAGCAGCTTAGTAGCAGGGATGGATTCACCCCTCCACTTT. Its translation: CASSLVAGMDSPLHF.